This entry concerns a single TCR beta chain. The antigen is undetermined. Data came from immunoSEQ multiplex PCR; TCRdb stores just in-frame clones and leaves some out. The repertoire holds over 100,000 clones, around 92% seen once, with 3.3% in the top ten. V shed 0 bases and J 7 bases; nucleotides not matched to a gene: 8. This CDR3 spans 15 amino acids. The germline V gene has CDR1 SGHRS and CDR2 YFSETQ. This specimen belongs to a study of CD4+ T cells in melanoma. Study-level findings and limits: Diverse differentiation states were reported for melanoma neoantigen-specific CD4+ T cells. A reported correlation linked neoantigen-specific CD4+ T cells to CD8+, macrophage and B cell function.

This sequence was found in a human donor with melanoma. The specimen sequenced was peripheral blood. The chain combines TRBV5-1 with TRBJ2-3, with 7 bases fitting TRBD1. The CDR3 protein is CASSLGGGTDHTQYF. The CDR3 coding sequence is TGCGCCAGCAGCTTGGGAGGGGGCACCGATCATACGCAGTATTTT. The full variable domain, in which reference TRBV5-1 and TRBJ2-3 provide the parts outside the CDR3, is KAGVTQTPRYLIKTRGQQVTLSCSPISGHRSVSWYQQTPGQGLQFLFEYFSETQRNKGNFPGRFSGRQFSNSRSEMNVSTLELGDSALYLCASSLGGGTDHTQYFGPGTRLTVL.